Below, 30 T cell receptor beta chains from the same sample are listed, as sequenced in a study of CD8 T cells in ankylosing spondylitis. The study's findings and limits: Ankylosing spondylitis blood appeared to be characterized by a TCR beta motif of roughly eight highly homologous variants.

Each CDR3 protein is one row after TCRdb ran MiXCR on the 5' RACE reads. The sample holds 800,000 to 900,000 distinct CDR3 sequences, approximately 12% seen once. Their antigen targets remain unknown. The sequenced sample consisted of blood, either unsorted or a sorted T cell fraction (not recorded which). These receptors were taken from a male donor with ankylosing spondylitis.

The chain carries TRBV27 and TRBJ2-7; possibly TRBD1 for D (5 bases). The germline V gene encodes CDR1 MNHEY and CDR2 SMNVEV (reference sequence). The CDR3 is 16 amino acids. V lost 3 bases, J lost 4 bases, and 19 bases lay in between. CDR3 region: CASSFRTPTKGYEQYF. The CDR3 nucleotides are TGTGCCAGCAGTTTTCGGACACCGACAAAGGGGTACGAGCAGTACTTC.

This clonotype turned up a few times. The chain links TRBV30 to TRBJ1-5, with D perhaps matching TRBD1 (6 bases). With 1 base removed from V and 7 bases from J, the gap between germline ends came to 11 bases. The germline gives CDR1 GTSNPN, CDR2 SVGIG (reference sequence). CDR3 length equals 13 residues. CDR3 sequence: CAWSGGTLQPQHF. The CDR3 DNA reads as TGTGCCTGGAGTGGAGGGACATTGCAGCCCCAGCATTTT. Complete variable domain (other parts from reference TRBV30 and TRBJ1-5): SQTIHQWPATLVQPVGSPLSLECTVEGTSNPNLYWYRQAAGRGLQLLFYSVGIGQISSEVPQNLSASRPQDRQFILSSKKLLLSDSGFYLCAWSGGTLQPQHFGDGTRLSIL.

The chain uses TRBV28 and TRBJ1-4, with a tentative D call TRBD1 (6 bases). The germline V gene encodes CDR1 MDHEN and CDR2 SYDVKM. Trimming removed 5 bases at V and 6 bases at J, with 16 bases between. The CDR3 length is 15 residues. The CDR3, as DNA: TGTGCCAGCAGTCCGGCGGGGGCCCGAGATGAAAAACTGTTTTTT. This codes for CASSPAGARDEKLFF.

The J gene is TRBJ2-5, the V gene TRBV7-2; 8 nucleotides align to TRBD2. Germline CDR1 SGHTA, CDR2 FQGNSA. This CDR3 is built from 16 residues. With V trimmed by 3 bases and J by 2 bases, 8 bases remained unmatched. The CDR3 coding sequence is TGTGCCAGCAGCTTGAATTACGCGGGGGGACAAGAGACCCAGTACTTC. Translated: CASSLNYAGGQETQYF. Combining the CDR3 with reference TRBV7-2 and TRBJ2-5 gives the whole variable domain GAGVSQSPSNKVTEKGKDVELRCDPISGHTALYWYRQSLGQGLEFLIYFQGNSAPDKSGLPSDRFSAERTGGSVSTLTIQRTQQEDSAVYLCASSLNYAGGQETQYFGPGTRLLVL.

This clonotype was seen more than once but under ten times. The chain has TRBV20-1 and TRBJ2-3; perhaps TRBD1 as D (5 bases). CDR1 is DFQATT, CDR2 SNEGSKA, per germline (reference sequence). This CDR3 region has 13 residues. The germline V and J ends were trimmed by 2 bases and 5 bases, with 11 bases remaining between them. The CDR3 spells CSARRTGLDTQYF. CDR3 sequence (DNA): TGCAGTGCTAGACGCACAGGATTAGATACGCAGTATTTT.

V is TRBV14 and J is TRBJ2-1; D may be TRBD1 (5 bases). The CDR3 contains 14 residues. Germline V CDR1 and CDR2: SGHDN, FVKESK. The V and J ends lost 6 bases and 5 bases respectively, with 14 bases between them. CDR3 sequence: CASSRLGRDNEQFF. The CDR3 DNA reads TGTGCCAGCAGTCGCTTGGGGCGAGACAATGAGCAGTTCTTC.

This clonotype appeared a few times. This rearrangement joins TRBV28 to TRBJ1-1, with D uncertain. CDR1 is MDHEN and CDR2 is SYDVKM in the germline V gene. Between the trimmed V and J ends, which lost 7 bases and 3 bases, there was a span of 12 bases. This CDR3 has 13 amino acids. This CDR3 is CASTLSSYTEAFF. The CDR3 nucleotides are TGTGCCAGCACCCTGAGTAGTTACACTGAAGCTTTCTTT.

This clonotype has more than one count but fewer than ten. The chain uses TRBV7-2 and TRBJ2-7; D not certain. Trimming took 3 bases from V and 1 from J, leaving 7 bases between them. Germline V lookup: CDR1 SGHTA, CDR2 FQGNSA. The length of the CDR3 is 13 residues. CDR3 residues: CASSFEVSYEQYF. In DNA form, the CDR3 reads TGTGCCAGCAGCTTCGAGGTATCCTACGAGCAGTACTTC.

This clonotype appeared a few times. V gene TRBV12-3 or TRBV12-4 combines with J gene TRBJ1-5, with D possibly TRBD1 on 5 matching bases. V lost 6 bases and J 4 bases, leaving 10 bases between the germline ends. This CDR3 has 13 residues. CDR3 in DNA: TGTGCCAGCAGGCGACAGAAGAATCAGCCCCAGCATTTT. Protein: CASRRQKNQPQHF.

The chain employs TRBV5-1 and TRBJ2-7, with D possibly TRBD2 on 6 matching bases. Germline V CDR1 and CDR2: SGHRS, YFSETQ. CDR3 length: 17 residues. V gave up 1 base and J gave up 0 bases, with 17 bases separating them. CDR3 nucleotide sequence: TGCGCCAGCAGCTTGACCCTCTACGGGCGGGGCTCCTACGAGCAGTACTTC. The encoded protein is CASSLTLYGRGSYEQYF. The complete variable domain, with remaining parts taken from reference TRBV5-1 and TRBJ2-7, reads KAGVTQTPRYLIKTRGQQVTLSCSPISGHRSVSWYQQTPGQGLQFLFEYFSETQRNKGNFPGRFSGRQFSNSRSEMNVSTLELGDSALYLCASSLTLYGRGSYEQYFGPGTRLTVT.

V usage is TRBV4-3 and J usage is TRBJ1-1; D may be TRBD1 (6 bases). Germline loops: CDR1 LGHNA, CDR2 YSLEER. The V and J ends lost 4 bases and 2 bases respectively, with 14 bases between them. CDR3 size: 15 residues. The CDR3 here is CASSPSGRGNTEAFF. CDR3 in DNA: TGCGCCAGCAGCCCCTCGGGCAGGGGAAACACTGAAGCTTTCTTT.

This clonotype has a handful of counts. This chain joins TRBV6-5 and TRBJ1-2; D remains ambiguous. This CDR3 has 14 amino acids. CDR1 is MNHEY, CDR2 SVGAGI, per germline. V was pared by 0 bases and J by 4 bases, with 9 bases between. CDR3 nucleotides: TGTGCCAGCAGTTACTCAGGATCGACCTATGGCTACACCTTC. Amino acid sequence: CASSYSGSTYGYTF.

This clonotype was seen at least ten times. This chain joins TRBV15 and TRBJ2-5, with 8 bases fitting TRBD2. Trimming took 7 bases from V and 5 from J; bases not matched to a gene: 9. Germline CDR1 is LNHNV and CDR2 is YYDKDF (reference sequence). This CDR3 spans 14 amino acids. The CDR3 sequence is CATTSQRGWETQYF. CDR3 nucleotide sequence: TGTGCCACCACGAGTCAGCGGGGGTGGGAGACCCAGTACTTC. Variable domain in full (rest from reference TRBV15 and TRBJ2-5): DAMVIQNPRYQVTQFGKPVTLSCSQTLNHNVMYWYQQKSSQAPKLLFHYYDKDFNNEADTPDNFQSRRPNTSFCFLDIRSPGLGDTAMYLCATTSQRGWETQYFGPGTRLLVL.

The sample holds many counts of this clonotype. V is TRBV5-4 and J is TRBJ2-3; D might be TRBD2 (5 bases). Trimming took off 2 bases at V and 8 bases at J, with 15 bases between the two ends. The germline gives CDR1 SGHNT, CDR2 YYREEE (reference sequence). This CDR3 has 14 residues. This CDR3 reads CASSFREGPGTQYF. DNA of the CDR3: TGTGCCAGCAGCTTTCGAGAGGGCCCCGGTACGCAGTATTTT.

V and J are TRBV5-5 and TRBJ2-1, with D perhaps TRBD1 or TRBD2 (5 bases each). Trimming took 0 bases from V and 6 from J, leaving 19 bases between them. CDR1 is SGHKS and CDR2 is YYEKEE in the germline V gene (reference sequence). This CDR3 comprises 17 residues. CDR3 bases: TGTGCCAGCAGCTTGGACCCGACAGAGGGATCGATCAATGAGCAGTTCTTC. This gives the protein CASSLDPTEGSINEQFF.

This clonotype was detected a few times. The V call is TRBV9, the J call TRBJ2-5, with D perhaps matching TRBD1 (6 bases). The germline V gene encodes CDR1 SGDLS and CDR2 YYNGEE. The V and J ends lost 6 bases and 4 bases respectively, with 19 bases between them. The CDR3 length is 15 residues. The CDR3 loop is CASNLAGGEGETQYF. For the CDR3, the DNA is TGTGCCAGCAACCTAGCTGGGGGCGAGGGAGAGACCCAGTACTTC.

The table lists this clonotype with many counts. The CDR3 here is CASSARQGAFNEQFF. Here the CDR3 DNA reads TGTGCCAGCAGTGCCCGGCAGGGGGCATTCAATGAGCAGTTCTTC. This chain links TRBV12-3 or TRBV12-4 with TRBJ2-1; TRBD1 matches 8 bases. V was pared by 5 bases and J by 6 bases, with 9 bases of the junction left unmatched. This CDR3 comprises 15 residues.

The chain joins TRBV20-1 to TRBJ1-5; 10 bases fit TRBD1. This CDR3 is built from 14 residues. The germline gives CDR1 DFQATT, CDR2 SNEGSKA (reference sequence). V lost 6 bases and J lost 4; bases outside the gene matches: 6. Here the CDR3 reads CSASRDRGNQPQHF. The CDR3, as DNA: TGCAGTGCGTCCCGGGACAGGGGTAATCAGCCCCAGCATTTT.

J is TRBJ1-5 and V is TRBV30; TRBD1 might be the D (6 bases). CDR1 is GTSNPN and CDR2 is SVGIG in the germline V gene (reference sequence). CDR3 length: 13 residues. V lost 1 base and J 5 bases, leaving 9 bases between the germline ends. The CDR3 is CAWSGAGDQPQHF. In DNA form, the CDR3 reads TGTGCCTGGAGTGGGGCAGGGGATCAGCCCCAGCATTTT.

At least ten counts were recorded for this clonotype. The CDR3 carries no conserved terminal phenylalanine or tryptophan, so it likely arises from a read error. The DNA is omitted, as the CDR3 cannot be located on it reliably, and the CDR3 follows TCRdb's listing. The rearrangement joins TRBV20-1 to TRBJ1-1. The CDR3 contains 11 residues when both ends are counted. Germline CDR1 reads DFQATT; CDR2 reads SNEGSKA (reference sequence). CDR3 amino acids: CSAGGAGGGLS.

The CDR3 bases are TGCAGTGTCCTAGGGGACAGAGGACTAGGACGGGGGCAGTTCTTC. As protein: CSVLGDRGLGRGQFF. This chain connects TRBV20-1 to TRBJ2-1; the D gene could be TRBD1 or TRBD2 (7 bases each). This CDR3 region has 15 residues. CDR1 and CDR2 from the germline V gene are DFQATT and SNEGSKA (reference sequence). Trimming took 7 bases from V and 12 from J, leaving 28 bases between them.

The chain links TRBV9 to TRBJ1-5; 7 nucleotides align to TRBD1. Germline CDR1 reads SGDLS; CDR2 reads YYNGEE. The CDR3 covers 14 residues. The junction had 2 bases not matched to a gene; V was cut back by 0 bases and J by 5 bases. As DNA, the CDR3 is TGTGCCAGCAGCGTAGGAGGGGGCTATCAGCCCCAGCATTTT. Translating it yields CASSVGGGYQPQHF.

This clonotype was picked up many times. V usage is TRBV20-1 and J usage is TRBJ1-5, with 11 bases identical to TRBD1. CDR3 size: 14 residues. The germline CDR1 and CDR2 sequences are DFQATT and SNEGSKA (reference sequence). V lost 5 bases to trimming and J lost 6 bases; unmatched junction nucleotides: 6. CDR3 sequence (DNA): TGCAGTGCTCAGACCGGGACAGGGGGTCAGCCCCAGCATTTT. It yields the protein CSAQTGTGGQPQHF.

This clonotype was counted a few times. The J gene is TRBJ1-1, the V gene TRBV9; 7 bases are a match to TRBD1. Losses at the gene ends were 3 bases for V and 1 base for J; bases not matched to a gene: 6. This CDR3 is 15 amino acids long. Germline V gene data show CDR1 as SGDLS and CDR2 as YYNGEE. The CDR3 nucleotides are TGTGCCAGCAGCGGGAGGACAGGAGGGAACACTGAAGCTTTCTTT. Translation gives CASSGRTGGNTEAFF. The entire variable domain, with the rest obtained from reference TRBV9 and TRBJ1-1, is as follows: DSGVTQTPKHLITATGQRVTLRCSPRSGDLSVYWYQQSLDQGLQFLIQYYNGEERAKGNILERFSAQQFPDLHSELNLSSLELGDSALYFCASSGRTGGNTEAFFGQGTRLTVV.

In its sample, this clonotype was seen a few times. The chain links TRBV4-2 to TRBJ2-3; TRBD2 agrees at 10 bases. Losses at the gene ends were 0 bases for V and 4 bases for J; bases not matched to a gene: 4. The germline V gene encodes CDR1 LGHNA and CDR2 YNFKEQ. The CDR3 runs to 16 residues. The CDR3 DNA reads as TGTGCCAGCAGCCAAGAGAGCGGGGGGGGCTCAGATACGCAGTATTTT. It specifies CASSQESGGGSDTQYF.

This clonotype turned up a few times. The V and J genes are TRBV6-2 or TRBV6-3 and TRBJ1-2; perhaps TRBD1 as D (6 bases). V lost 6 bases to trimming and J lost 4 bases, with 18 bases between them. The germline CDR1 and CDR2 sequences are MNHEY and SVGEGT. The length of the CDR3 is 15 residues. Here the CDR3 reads CASSWAETGTYGYTF. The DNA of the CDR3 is TGTGCCAGCAGCTGGGCAGAAACAGGGACCTATGGCTACACCTTC.

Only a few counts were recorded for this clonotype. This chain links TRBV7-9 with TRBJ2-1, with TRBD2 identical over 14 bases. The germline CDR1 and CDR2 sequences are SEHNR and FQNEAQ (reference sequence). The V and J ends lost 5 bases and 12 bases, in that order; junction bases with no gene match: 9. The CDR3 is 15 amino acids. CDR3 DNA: TGTGCCAGCAGCCTCGGACTAGCGGGAGGTGGACGGCAGTTCTTC. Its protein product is CASSLGLAGGGRQFF.

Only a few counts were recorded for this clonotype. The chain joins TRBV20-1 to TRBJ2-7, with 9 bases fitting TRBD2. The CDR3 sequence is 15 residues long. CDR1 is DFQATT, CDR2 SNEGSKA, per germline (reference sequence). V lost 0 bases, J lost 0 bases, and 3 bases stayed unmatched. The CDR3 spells CSARDWTSASYEQYF. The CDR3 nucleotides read TGCAGTGCTAGAGATTGGACTAGCGCCTCCTACGAGCAGTACTTC.

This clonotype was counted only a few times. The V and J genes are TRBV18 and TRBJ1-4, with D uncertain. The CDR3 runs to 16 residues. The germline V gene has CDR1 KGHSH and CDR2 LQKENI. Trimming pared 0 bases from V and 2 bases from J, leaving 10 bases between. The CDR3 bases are TGTGCCAGCTCACCACCAAGAGGGCTTACTAATGAAAAACTGTTTTTT. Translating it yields CASSPPRGLTNEKLFF. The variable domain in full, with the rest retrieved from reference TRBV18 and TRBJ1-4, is NAGVMQNPRHLVRRRGQEARLRCSPMKGHSHVYWYRQLPEEGLKFMVYLQKENIIDESGMPKERFSAEFPKEGPSILRIQQVVRGDSAAYFCASSPPRGLTNEKLFFGSGTQLSVL.

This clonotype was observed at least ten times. The CDR3 region is CASGPGQGNNSPLHF. The CDR3, as DNA: TGTGCCAGCGGACCGGGACAGGGTAATAATTCACCCCTCCACTTT. V is TRBV4-2 and J is TRBJ1-6; 9 positions agree with TRBD1. The length of the CDR3 is 15 residues. V was clipped by 8 bases and J by 5 bases; unmatched bases: 7. In germline, CDR1 is LGHNA, CDR2 YNFKEQ.